This is a list of T cell receptor beta chains from one sample in a study of cytomegalovirus exposure and HLA in healthy donors. Measured with immunoSEQ multiplex PCR; TCRdb has only the in-frame clones, and not every one. The repertoire holds about 220,000 clones, over 80% seen once, with around 15% in the top ten. Specimen: PBMCs. The receptors shown here come from a woman aged 25 to 39 in good health and CMV-seropositive. Both conserved end residues are part of each CDR3. A D gene is named only where the DNA matches it firmly. A row's size may be missing; if present it is once, few, many or a size class.

abundance: -; j_gene: TRBJ2-7; v_gene: TRBV4-3; d_gene: -; CDR3aa: CASSQEGPGSSYEQYF; CDR3nt: TGCGCCAGCAGCCAAGAGGGTCCGGGAAGCTCCTACGAGCAGTACTTC
abundance: once; j_gene: TRBJ1-1; v_gene: TRBV5-1; d_gene: -; CDR3aa: CASRGGGTEAFF; CDR3nt: TGCGCCAGCAGAGGGGGTGGGACTGAAGCTTTCTTT
abundance: -; j_gene: TRBJ2-6; v_gene: TRBV27; d_gene: -; CDR3aa: CASSSLTGTGANVLTF; CDR3nt: TGTGCCAGCAGTTCACTAACAGGGACTGGGGCCAACGTCCTGACTTTC
abundance: few; j_gene: TRBJ2-2; v_gene: TRBV30; d_gene: TRBD2; CDR3aa: CAWRTSGNTGELFF; CDR3nt: TGTGCCTGGAGGACTAGCGGGAACACCGGGGAGCTGTTTTTT
abundance: -; j_gene: TRBJ2-7; v_gene: TRBV6-5; d_gene: -; CDR3aa: CASSSPSSDVSEQYF; CDR3nt: TGTGCCAGCAGCTCCCCTTCTTCGGACGTATCCGAGCAGTACTTC
abundance: -; j_gene: TRBJ1-4; v_gene: TRBV2; d_gene: -; CDR3aa: CASSEEAGGEKLFF; CDR3nt: TGTGCCAGCAGTGAGGAGGCCGGCGGTGAAAAACTGTTTTTT
abundance: -; j_gene: TRBJ2-6; v_gene: TRBV4-3; d_gene: -; CDR3aa: CASSQHTPTGANVLTF; CDR3nt: TGCGCCAGCAGCCAACATACCCCCACCGGGGCCAACGTCCTGACTTTC
abundance: -; j_gene: TRBJ2-1; v_gene: TRBV29-1; d_gene: -; CDR3aa: CSVGQGSSYNEQFF; CDR3nt: TGCAGCGTTGGCCAGGGTAGCTCCTACAATGAGCAGTTCTTC
abundance: -; j_gene: TRBJ2-5; v_gene: TRBV2; d_gene: -; CDR3aa: CASGPGRGQETQYF; CDR3nt: TGTGCCAGCGGACCGGGACGGGGCCAAGAGACCCAGTACTTC
abundance: -; j_gene: TRBJ2-6; v_gene: TRBV19; d_gene: -; CDR3aa: CASSIIGGTGANVLTF; CDR3nt: TGTGCCAGTAGTATAATAGGAGGGACGGGGGCCAACGTCCTGACTTTC
abundance: -; j_gene: TRBJ1-2; v_gene: TRBV19; d_gene: TRBD1; CDR3aa: CATQSTGKGYGYTF; CDR3nt: TGTGCCACCCAATCGACAGGGAAGGGCTATGGCTACACCTTC
abundance: -; j_gene: TRBJ2-1; v_gene: TRBV4-2; d_gene: -; CDR3aa: CASSQPPPRSYNEQFF; CDR3nt: TGTGCCAGCAGCCAACCCCCACCACGCTCCTACAATGAGCAGTTCTTC
abundance: -; j_gene: TRBJ2-5; v_gene: TRBV5-4; d_gene: TRBD1; CDR3aa: CASSPEDRIQETQYF; CDR3nt: TGTGCCAGCAGCCCAGAGGACAGGATCCAAGAGACCCAGTACTTC
abundance: -; j_gene: TRBJ1-4; v_gene: TRBV27; d_gene: -; CDR3aa: CASSLMGTGVEKLFF; CDR3nt: TGTGCCAGCAGTTTAATGGGGACCGGTGTTGAAAAACTGTTTTTT
abundance: -; j_gene: TRBJ2-5; v_gene: TRBV15; d_gene: -; CDR3aa: CATSRDRGTQETQYF; CDR3nt: TGTGCCACCAGCAGAGACAGGGGAACCCAAGAGACCCAGTACTTC
abundance: once; j_gene: TRBJ2-1; v_gene: TRBV29-1; d_gene: TRBD2; CDR3aa: CSVSSGRVYNEQFF; CDR3nt: TGCAGCGTCAGTAGCGGGAGGGTATACAATGAGCAGTTCTTC
abundance: once; j_gene: TRBJ1-3; v_gene: TRBV30; d_gene: -; CDR3aa: CAWSVWGRRPIYF; CDR3nt: TGTGCCTGGAGTGTATGGGGACGGCGCCCCATATATTTT
abundance: -; j_gene: TRBJ2-2; v_gene: TRBV7-2; d_gene: -; CDR3aa: CASWAGGELFF; CDR3nt: TGTGCCAGCTGGGCCGGCGGGGAGCTGTTTTTT
abundance: -; j_gene: TRBJ1-1; v_gene: TRBV6-1; d_gene: -; CDR3aa: CASSEALGDTEAFF; CDR3nt: TGTGCCAGCAGTGAAGCCCTGGGGGACACTGAAGCTTTCTTT
abundance: -; j_gene: TRBJ2-7; v_gene: TRBV6-1; d_gene: TRBD2; CDR3aa: CASRLAGTYEQYF; CDR3nt: TGTGCCAGCAGGCTAGCGGGGACCTACGAGCAGTACTTC
abundance: -; j_gene: TRBJ2-7; v_gene: TRBV30; d_gene: TRBD2; CDR3aa: CAWSLGTSGWGEQYF; CDR3nt: TGTGCCTGGAGTCTCGGGACTAGCGGGTGGGGCGAGCAGTACTTC
abundance: -; j_gene: TRBJ2-5; v_gene: TRBV19; d_gene: -; CDR3aa: CASSTRQEGQKETQYF; CDR3nt: TGTGCCAGTAGTACCCGACAGGAGGGACAAAAGGAGACCCAGTACTTC
abundance: -; j_gene: TRBJ1-2; v_gene: TRBV10-3; d_gene: TRBD1; CDR3aa: CAISISPGQASNYGYTF; CDR3nt: TGTGCCATCAGCATAAGCCCGGGACAGGCCTCGAACTATGGCTACACCTTC
abundance: -; j_gene: TRBJ1-2; v_gene: TRBV28; d_gene: -; CDR3aa: CASSLRGYGYTF; CDR3nt: TGTGCCAGCAGTCTCAGGGGCTATGGCTACACCTTC
abundance: -; j_gene: TRBJ2-3; v_gene: TRBV11-2; d_gene: TRBD2; CDR3aa: CASSYGGRPTDTQYF; CDR3nt: TGTGCCAGCAGCTACGGCGGGAGACCCACAGATACGCAGTATTTT
abundance: -; j_gene: TRBJ2-5; v_gene: TRBV7-3; d_gene: TRBD2; CDR3aa: CASSPTSVEETQYF; CDR3nt: TGTGCCAGCAGTCCCACTAGCGTTGAAGAGACCCAGTACTTC
abundance: -; j_gene: TRBJ2-3; v_gene: TRBV27; d_gene: TRBD2; CDR3aa: CASSSPRREGRDTQYF; CDR3nt: TGTGCCAGCAGTTCGCCCCGGCGGGAGGGTCGAGATACGCAGTATTTT
abundance: -; j_gene: TRBJ1-1; v_gene: TRBV5-1; d_gene: TRBD1; CDR3aa: CASGRDSQNTEAFF; CDR3nt: TGCGCCAGCGGGCGGGACAGTCAGAACACTGAAGCTTTCTTT
abundance: -; j_gene: TRBJ2-2; v_gene: TRBV29-1; d_gene: TRBD1; CDR3aa: CSGVGQSNTGELFF; CDR3nt: TGCAGCGGTGTGGGACAGTCGAACACCGGGGAGCTGTTTTTT
abundance: few; j_gene: TRBJ1-1; v_gene: TRBV2; d_gene: -; CDR3aa: CASSVHRNTEAFF; CDR3nt: TGTGCCAGCAGTGTACACAGGAACACTGAAGCTTTCTTT
abundance: once; j_gene: TRBJ2-1; v_gene: TRBV4-1; d_gene: -; CDR3aa: CASSQGTRESYNEQFF; CDR3nt: TGCGCCAGCAGCCAAGGAACTAGAGAGTCCTACAATGAGCAGTTCTTC
abundance: -; j_gene: TRBJ2-7; v_gene: TRBV9; d_gene: TRBD2; CDR3aa: CASSVGGGTYEQYF; CDR3nt: TGTGCCAGCAGCGTGGGCGGGGGGACCTACGAGCAGTACTTC
abundance: -; j_gene: TRBJ2-3; v_gene: TRBV9; d_gene: -; CDR3aa: CASSVFITDTQYF; CDR3nt: TGTGCCAGCAGCGTATTTATAACAGATACGCAGTATTTT